The clone carrying this TCR beta chain was picked up one time. The Seattle patients joined while their infection was active and were tracked longitudinally afterward. The authors' processing: Reference gene primers were amplified, and this amplification served to estimate nucleated cell counts. Repertoires were generated with immunoSEQ multiplex PCR, while TCRdb's copy carries only in-frame clones and drops some. The V and J calls and clone size are taken from that table; D and trimming were inferred from the DNA. This table has around 370,000 clones, over 80% appearing once. These data are taken from a study of blood T cell repertoires in COVID-19. Study as a whole: Samples taken during acute and convalescent COVID-19 were collected in the United States, Italy and Spain. Sources were T cells, B-cell-depleted T cells, or PBMCs; the material itself was cDNA or gDNA.

CDR3 length equals 17 residues. Germline CDR1 MGHRA, CDR2 YSYEKL. V dropped 1 base and J dropped 5; count of bases not matched to a gene: 7. The sequencing input was peripheral blood. The J gene is TRBJ2-5, the V gene TRBV4-1, with TRBD2 matching 13 bases. This TCR came from a woman aged 45 to 65 with COVID-19, enrolled during active disease. The CDR3 spells CASSQGWTSGRQETQYF. The CDR3 nucleotides are TGCGCCAGCAGCCAAGGCTGGACTAGCGGGAGACAGGAGACCCAGTACTTC.